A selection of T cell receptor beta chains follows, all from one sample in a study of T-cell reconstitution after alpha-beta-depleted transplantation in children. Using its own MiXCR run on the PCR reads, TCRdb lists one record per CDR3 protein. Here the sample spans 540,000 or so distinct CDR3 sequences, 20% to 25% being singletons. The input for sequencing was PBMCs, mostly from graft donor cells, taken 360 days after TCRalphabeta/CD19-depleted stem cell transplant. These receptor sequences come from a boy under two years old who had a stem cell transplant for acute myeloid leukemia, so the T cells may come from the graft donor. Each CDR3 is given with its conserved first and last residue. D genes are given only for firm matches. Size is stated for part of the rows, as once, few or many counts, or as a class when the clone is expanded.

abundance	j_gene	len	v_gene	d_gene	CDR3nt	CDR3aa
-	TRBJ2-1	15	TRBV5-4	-	TGTGCCAGCAGTCCCGGGTTAGGGGGGCGGAGTGAGCAGTTCTTC	CASSPGLGGRSEQFF
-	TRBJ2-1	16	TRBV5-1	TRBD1	TGCGCCAGCAGCCGAGGACAGGCCAGCTCCTACAATGAGCAGTTCTTC	CASSRGQASSYNEQFF
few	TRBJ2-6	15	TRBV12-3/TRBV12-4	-	TGTGCCAGCAGTTCCTGGCTGGGTAGGGCCAACGTCCTGACTTTC	CASSSWLGRANVLTF
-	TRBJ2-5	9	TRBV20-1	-	TGCAGTGCGCCCCGGACCCAGTACTTC	CSAPRTQYF
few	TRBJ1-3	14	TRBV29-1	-	TGCAGCGTTGGCAGCCCAGGGACTGGAAACACCATATATTTT	CSVGSPGTGNTIYF
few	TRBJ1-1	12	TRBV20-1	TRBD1	TGCAGTGGCAGGGGGCGTAACACTGAAGCTTTCTTT	CSGRGRNTEAFF
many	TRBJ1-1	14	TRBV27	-	TGTGCCAGCAGTACGCCCGGACCGAACACTGAAGCTTTCTTT	CASSTPGPNTEAFF
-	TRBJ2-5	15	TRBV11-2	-	TGTGCCAGCAGCTTTAGGGGCGCCGGCCAAGAGACCCAGTACTTC	CASSFRGAGQETQYF
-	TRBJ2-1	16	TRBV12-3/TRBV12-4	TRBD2	TGTGCCAGCACTGGGCTAGCGGGGCCTGCCTACAATGAGCAGTTCTTC	CASTGLAGPAYNEQFF
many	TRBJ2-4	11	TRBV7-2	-	TGTGCCAGCAGCTTCAAAAACATTCAGTACTTC	CASSFKNIQYF
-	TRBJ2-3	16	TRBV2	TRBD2	TGTGCCAGCAGTGATGTGGCGGGGGGGCCCACAGATACGCAGTATTTT	CASSDVAGGPTDTQYF
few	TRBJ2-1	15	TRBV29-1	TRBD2	TGCAGCGCCGCAACTAGCGGCCCCTCCTACAATGAGCAGTTCTTC	CSAATSGPSYNEQFF
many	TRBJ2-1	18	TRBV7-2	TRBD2	TGTGCCAGCAGCTTCGGTTTTCTAGCGGGGGCCGACTACAATGAGCAGTTCTTC	CASSFGFLAGADYNEQFF
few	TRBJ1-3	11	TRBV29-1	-	TGCAAAGCGAGCTCTGGAAACACCATATATTTT	CKASSGNTIYF
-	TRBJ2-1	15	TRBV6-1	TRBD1	TGTGCCAGCAGTAGAGGACAGGGACTTGGCAATGAGCAGTTCTTC	CASSRGQGLGNEQFF
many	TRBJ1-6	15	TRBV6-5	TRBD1	TGTGCCAGCAGTTACTCGCTAGACAGGGGTTCACCCCTCCACTTT	CASSYSLDRGSPLHF
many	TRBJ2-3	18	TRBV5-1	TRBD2	TGCGCCAGCAGCCTTGGACTAGCGGGGGGGCTGGGCACAGATACGCAGTATTTT	CASSLGLAGGLGTDTQYF
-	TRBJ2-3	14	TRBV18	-	TGTGCCAGCGTCAACACCATCAGCACAGATACGCAGTATTTT	CASVNTISTDTQYF
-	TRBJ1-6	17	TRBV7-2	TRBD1	TGTGCCAGCAGCTTAGAGCGCCCGGACAGGGTCCAATCACCCCTCCACTTT	CASSLERPDRVQSPLHF
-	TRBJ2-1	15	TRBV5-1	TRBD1	TGCGCCAGCAGCTTGGTGACAGGGACCTACAATGAGCAGTTCTTC	CASSLVTGTYNEQFF
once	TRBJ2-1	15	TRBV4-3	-	TGCGCCAGCAGCCAAGATTTCTATATGGACAATGAGCAGTTCTTC	CASSQDFYMDNEQFF
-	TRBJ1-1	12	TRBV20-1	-	TGCAGTGCTGAAAGGATGAACACTGAAGCTTTCTTT	CSAERMNTEAFF
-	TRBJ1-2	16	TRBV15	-	TGTGCCACCAGCAGAGACAGGGGCAGCCAGGGCCATGGCTACACCTTC	CATSRDRGSQGHGYTF
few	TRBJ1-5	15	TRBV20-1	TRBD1	TGCAGTGCTACCGGACAGGAGGATAGCAATCAGCCCCAGCATTTT	CSATGQEDSNQPQHF
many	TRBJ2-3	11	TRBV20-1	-	TGCAGTGCTACCATCTCCGGACCCCAGTATTTT	CSATISGPQYF
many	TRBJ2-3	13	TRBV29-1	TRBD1	TGCAGCGTTGGGACAGGGAGCACAGATACGCAGTATTTT	CSVGTGSTDTQYF
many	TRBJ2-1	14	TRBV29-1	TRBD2	TGCAGCGTTCAGCAGCGGGGGGTTGTCAATGAGCAGTTCTTC	CSVQQRGVVNEQFF
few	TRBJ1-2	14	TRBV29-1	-	TGCAGCGTTGAAGGAGGAACAGAACTCTATGGCTACACCTTC	CSVEGGTELYGYTF
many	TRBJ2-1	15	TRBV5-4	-	TGTGCCAGCAGCTTAAGGATAGTCCCCTACAATGAGCAGTTCTTC	CASSLRIVPYNEQFF
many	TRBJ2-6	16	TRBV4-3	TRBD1	TGCGCCAGCAGCCAAGAGACAGGGACTGGGGCCAACGTCCTGACTTTC	CASSQETGTGANVLTF
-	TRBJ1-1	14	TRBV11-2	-	TGTGCCAGCAGCGCCATCTCTTCGGGCACTGAAGCTTTCTTT	CASSAISSGTEAFF
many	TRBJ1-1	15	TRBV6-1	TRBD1	TGTGCCAGCAGTGATTGGGACAGGGAGGGCACTGAAGCTTTCTTT	CASSDWDREGTEAFF
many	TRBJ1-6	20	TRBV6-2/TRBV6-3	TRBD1	TGTGCCAGCAGTTACAGGGGACCCATAGGGACAGGGAAAGGAAATGCACCCCTCCACTTT	CASSYRGPIGTGKGNAPLHF
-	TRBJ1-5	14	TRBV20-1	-	TGCAGTGCTAGAGTCCCGGGTCGGGCTCAGCCCCAGCATTTT	CSARVPGRAQPQHF
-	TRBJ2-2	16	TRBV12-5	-	TGTGCTAGTGGTTTGGTTGTCGGGGAGAACACCGGGGAGCTGTTTTTT	CASGLVVGENTGELFF
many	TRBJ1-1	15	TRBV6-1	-	TGTGCCAGCAGCCCGTGGGGCCAGGGGCGGACTGAAGCTTTCTTT	CASSPWGQGRTEAFF
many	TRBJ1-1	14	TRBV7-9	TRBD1	TGCGCCAGCAGCTTGGCCCAGGGGGACACTGAAGCTTTCTTT	CASSLAQGDTEAFF
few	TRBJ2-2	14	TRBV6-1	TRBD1	TGTGCCGTGGACAGGGGGCTTTCAGCCGGGGAGCTGTTTTTT	CAVDRGLSAGELFF
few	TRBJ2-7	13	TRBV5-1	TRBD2	TGCGCCAGCAGCGGGGGAGGGCTCTACGAGCAGTACTTC	CASSGGGLYEQYF
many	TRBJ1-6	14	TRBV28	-	TGTGCCAGCAGTTGGGGGAACCTGCCCTCACCCCTCCACTTT	CASSWGNLPSPLHF
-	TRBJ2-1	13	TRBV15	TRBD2	TGTGCCACCGCGGGGGGGCTGTACAATGAGCAGTTCTTC	CATAGGLYNEQFF
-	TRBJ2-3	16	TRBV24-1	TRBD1	TGTGCCACCAGTGATGCCACAGGGGGCGCGACAGATACGCAGTATTTT	CATSDATGGATDTQYF
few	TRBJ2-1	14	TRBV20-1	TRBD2	TGCAGTGCAACGCGGGGGGGCAGAGACAATGAGCAGTTCTTC	CSATRGGRDNEQFF
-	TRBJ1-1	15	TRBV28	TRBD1	TGTGCCAGCAGTCAGCGGACAGGGATCGGGACTGAAGCTTTCTTT	CASSQRTGIGTEAFF
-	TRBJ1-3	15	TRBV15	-	TGTGCCACCAGCAGAGATAAGCAGATTGGAAACACCATATATTTT	CATSRDKQIGNTIYF
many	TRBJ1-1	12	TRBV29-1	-	TGCAGCGTATCGGGCCTATACACTGAAGCTTTCTTT	CSVSGLYTEAFF
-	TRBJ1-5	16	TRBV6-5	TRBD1	TGTGCCAGCAGTTACGGACAGGGGTTACGCAATCAGCCCCAGCATTTT	CASSYGQGLRNQPQHF
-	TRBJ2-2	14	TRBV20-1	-	TGCAGTGCTAGAAAGTCAGGGAACACCGGGGAGCTGTTTTTT	CSARKSGNTGELFF